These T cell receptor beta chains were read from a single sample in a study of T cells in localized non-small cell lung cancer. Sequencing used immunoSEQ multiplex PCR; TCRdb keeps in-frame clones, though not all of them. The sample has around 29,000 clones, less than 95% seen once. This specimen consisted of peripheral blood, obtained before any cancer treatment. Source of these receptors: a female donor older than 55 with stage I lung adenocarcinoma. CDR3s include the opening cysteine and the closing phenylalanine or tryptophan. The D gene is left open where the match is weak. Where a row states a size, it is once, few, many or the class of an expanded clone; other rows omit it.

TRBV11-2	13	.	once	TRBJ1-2	TGTGCCAGCAGCTTAGGGGTCTCTTATGGCTACACCTTC	CASSLGVSYGYTF
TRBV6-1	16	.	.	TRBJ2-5	TGTGCCAGCAGTGTAGGGAGGTCCCTTGGGGTAGAGACCCAGTACTTC	CASSVGRSLGVETQYF
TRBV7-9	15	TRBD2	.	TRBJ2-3	TGTGCCAGCAGCCGACTAGCGGGCAGCACAGATACGCAGTATTTT	CASSRLAGSTDTQYF
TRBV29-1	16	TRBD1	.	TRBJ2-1	TGCAGCGTATCCCGGTCCTATACAGGGGCTTACAATGAGCAGTTCTTC	CSVSRSYTGAYNEQFF
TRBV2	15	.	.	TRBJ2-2	TGTGCCAGCAGTGGTACGGGGAGGTCCACCGGGGAGCTGTTTTTT	CASSGTGRSTGELFF
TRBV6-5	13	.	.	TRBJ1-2	TGTGCCAGCAGTTCAGCAACAAACTATGGCTACACCTTC	CASSSATNYGYTF
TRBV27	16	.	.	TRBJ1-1	TGTGCCAGCAGTTTATTTGCCCGACAGCCTAACACTGAAGCTTTCTTT	CASSLFARQPNTEAFF
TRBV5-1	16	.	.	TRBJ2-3	TGCGCCAGCAGCTTGGTAGGAGGGAGCGACACAGATACGCAGTATTTT	CASSLVGGSDTDTQYF
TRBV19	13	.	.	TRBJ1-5	TGTGCCAGTTCCGTAGTCCGCAATCAGCCCCAGCATTTT	CASSVVRNQPQHF
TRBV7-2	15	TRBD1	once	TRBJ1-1	TGTGCCAGCAGGTGGTCGGGACAGGCGAACACTGAAGCTTTCTTT	CASRWSGQANTEAFF